The text below deals with one TCR beta chain. This sample was taken from a study of blood T cell repertoires in COVID-19. Across the study: Researchers got acute and convalescent COVID-19 samples from the United States, Italy and Spain. From T cells, B-cell-depleted T cells, or PBMCs came the material, which was cDNA or gDNA.

Authors' methods: The authors estimated nucleated cell counts from reference gene primer amplification. Libraries were prepared by immunoSEQ multiplex PCR; TCRdb keeps only in-frame clonotypes and omits some of them. V and J calls plus clone size are reproduced from that table; the DNA served to infer D and trimming. The sample has around 140,000 clones, around 84% seen once. This CDR3 comprises 13 residues. V dropped 0 bases and J dropped 7 bases, with 9 bases sitting between them. In germline, CDR1 is SNHLY, CDR2 FYNNEI. The V gene is TRBV2, the J gene TRBJ1-2; a weak D match, TRBD1 (5 bases). The sequence derives from a man aged 35 to 55 with acute COVID-19. Sequenced material: PBMCs or T cells enriched from blood (not recorded which). The CDR3 loop is CASSEAARAGYTF. Here the CDR3 DNA reads TGTGCCAGCAGTGAAGCGGCCAGGGCTGGCTACACCTTC.